The clone carrying this T cell receptor (beta chain) has at least ten counts. Building the TCR beta libraries relied on iRepertoire HTBI primers, and CDR3 regions underwent Arm-PCR. TCRdb re-analysed the multiplex PCR reads in MiXCR, keeping a single row per CDR3 protein. In the table there are 440,000 or so distinct CDR3 sequences, about a sixth of which are singletons. Trimming pared 2 bases from V and 2 bases from J, leaving 8 bases between. Germline V lookup: CDR1 GTSNPN, CDR2 SVGIG (reference sequence). The CDR3 runs to 13 residues. This sample was taken from a study of regulatory T cells in long-lasting Graves disease. Study-level background: Newly diagnosed Graves' patients took antithyroid drugs under 3 months.

Time point: newly diagnosed GD, antithyroid drugs for less than 3 months. PBMCs provided the RNA from which the TCR library was made. These sequences were also reported in another study, on T cells in Graves' hyperthyroidism and ophthalmopathy. That work contributes: Each diagnosis was grounded in clinical symptoms, serum thyroxine and TRAb, thyroid ultrasound, and orbital computed tomography. RT-PCR in the first round (using the HTBI primer set) targeted the TCR CDR3.

The J gene is TRBJ2-3, the V gene TRBV30; D uncertain. Sequences were derived from peripheral blood mononuclear cells (PBMCs), sampled at new diagnosis, from a patient treated with antithyroid drugs. This clonotype was obtained from a woman in her twenties or thirties with Graves disease. The CDR3 spells CAWSLRTTDTQYF. CDR3 sequence (DNA): TGTGCCTGGAGTTTACGGACCACAGATACGCAGTATTTT.